This paragraph covers one TCR beta chain sequence. The V gene end was trimmed by 2 bases and the J gene end by 3 bases; junction bases not matched to a gene: 9. CDR3 length equals 17 residues. All donors were healthy, and all were Caucasian. The record originates from a study of identical twins. Each CDR3 protein gets one entry after TCRdb re-called the 5' RACE reads with MiXCR. In the table there are 500,000 to 550,000 distinct CDR3 sequences, 20% to 25% of which are singletons. In addition, the sample was reused for a study of yellow fever vaccine responses in identical twins.

Sequencing was performed on CD4+ T cells sorted from blood. The sequence derives from a young woman in good health. V and J are TRBV12-3 or TRBV12-4 and TRBJ2-7, with 11 bases fitting TRBD2. In nucleotides, the CDR3 is TGTGCCAGCAGTTTATTAGCGGGAGGGCCTCGGAACTACGAGCAGTACTTC. This codes for CASSLLAGGPRNYEQYF.